One and the same sample provided the 8 T cell receptor beta chains below, sequenced in a study of blood T cell repertoires in COVID-19. Here immunoSEQ multiplex PCR was the method, and the copy in TCRdb shows in-frame clones only, minus some. This table has roughly 300,000 clones, around 85% appearing once. Sequencing input: PBMCs or T cells enriched from blood (not recorded which). These receptors were taken from a woman in her fifties or sixties who had recovered from COVID-19.

The V and J genes are TRBV2 and TRBJ2-5, with no clear D. Germline lookup yields CDR1 SNHLY and CDR2 FYNNEI. The CDR3 contains 11 residues. The germline V and J ends were trimmed by 3 bases and 5 bases, with 4 bases remaining between them. The CDR3, as DNA: TGTGCCAGCAGTGACTTTGAGACCCAGTACTTC. Residues: CASSDFETQYF. Filled out from reference TRBV2 and TRBJ2-5, the complete variable domain reads EPEVTQTPSHQVTQMGQEVILRCVPISNHLYFYWYRQILGQKVEFLVSFYNNEISEKSEIFDDQFSVERPDGSNFTLKIRSTKLEDSAMYFCASSDFETQYFGPGTRLLVL.

Concerning this clone itself: Other nucleotide sequences in the sample specify the same CDR3. The chain carries TRBV30 and TRBJ2-3; D gene ambiguous. Trimming removed 1 base from V and 2 bases from J, with 4 bases in between. The CDR3 consists of 12 residues. Germline V gene data show CDR1 as GTSNPN and CDR2 as SVGIG (reference sequence). CDR3 protein: CAWSDLTDTQYF. In DNA form, the CDR3 reads TGTGCCTGGAGTGATCTCACAGATACGCAGTATTTT.

There are a few counts of this clone. V and J are TRBV25-1 and TRBJ2-2; 10 bases map to TRBD1. The ends lost 4 bases at V and 6 bases at J; junction bases unmatched: 11. Germline V gene data show CDR1 as MGHDK and CDR2 as SYGVNS. There are 17 residues in the CDR3. CDR3 bases: TGTGCCAGCAGTGGGGCTCCCGGGACAGGGGTACCCGGGGAGCTGTTTTTT. Its protein product is CASSGAPGTGVPGELFF.

V and J are TRBV7-9 and TRBJ2-5, with TRBD2 matching 14 bases. Germline CDR1 is SEHNR and CDR2 is FQNEAQ (reference sequence). The V segment lost 4 bases and the J segment 5 bases; nucleotides outside the gene matches: 12. This CDR3 comprises 18 residues. CDR3 protein: CASSSTTGTSGSYETQYF. DNA for the CDR3: TGTGCCAGCAGCTCGACGACCGGGACTAGCGGGAGTTATGAGACCCAGTACTTC.

V and J are TRBV30 and TRBJ1-2, with 8 bases matching TRBD1. This CDR3 region has 13 residues. Per germline, CDR1 GTSNPN and CDR2 SVGIG (reference sequence). V lost 8 bases to trimming and J lost 2 bases; unmatched junction nucleotides: 7. The CDR3 sequence is CARKDRENYGYTF. The CDR3 coding sequence is TGTGCCCGGAAGGACAGGGAGAACTATGGCTACACCTTC.

The chain employs TRBV4-1 and TRBJ1-2, with TRBD1 matching over 12 bases. This CDR3 region has 16 residues. V dropped 1 base and J dropped 6; count of bases not matched to a gene: 6. The germline V gene has CDR1 MGHRA and CDR2 YSYEKL. CDR3 sequence: CASSQGRRDRGHGYTF. Here the CDR3 DNA reads TGCGCCAGCAGCCAAGGAAGAAGGGACAGGGGGCATGGCTACACCTTC.

This chain links TRBV10-3 with TRBJ1-5; a weak D match, TRBD1 (6 bases). V was cut by 4 bases and J by 5 bases, with 9 bases left in between. The V gene's germline CDR1 is ENHRY and CDR2 SYGVKD. The CDR3 is 13 amino acids. CDR3: CAISVDSYQPQHF. The CDR3 nucleotides are TGTGCCATCAGTGTGGACAGCTATCAGCCCCAGCATTTT.

DNA of the CDR3: TGTGCCAGCAGTTTACCCACAGGGGGGAGTCCCTACGAGCAGTACTTC. Translation: CASSLPTGGSPYEQYF. The chain uses TRBV28 and TRBJ2-7; 8 nucleotides match TRBD1. With V trimmed by 2 bases and J by 2 bases, 8 bases remained unmatched. Germline V CDR1 and CDR2: MDHEN, SYDVKM. This CDR3 region has 16 residues.